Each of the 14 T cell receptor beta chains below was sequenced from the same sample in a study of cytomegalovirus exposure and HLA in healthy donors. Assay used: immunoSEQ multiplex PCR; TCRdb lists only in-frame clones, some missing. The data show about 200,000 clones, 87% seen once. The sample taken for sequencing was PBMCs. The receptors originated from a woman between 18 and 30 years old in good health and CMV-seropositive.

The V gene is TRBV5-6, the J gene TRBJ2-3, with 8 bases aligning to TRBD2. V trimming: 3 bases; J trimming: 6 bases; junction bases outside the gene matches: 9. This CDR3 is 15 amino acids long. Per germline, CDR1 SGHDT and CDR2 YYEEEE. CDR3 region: CASSSPGGVGDTQYF. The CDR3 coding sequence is TGTGCCAGCAGCTCCCCGGGAGGGGTCGGGGATACGCAGTATTTT.

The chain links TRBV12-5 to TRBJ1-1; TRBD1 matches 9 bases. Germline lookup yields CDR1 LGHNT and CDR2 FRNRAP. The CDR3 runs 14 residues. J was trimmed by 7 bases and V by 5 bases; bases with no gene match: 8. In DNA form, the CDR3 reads TGTGCTAGTGGTACCGGGACAGGGTTTTTTGAAGCTTTCTTT. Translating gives CASGTGTGFFEAFF.

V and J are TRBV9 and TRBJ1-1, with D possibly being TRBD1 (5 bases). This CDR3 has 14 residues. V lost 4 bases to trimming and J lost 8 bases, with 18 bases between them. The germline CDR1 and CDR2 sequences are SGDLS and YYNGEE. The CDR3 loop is CASSTRTDSGEAFF. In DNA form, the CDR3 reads TGTGCCAGCAGCACCCGCACTGACAGTGGCGAAGCTTTCTTT.

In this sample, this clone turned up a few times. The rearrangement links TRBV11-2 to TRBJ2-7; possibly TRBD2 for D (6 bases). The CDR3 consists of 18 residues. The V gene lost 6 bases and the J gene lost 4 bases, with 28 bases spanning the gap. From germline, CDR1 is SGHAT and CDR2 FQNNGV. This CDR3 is CASRPISGRRESRYEQYF. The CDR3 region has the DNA TGTGCCAGCAGACCGATTAGTGGGCGCCGGGAGAGTAGGTACGAGCAGTACTTC.

CDR3 nucleotides: TGTGCCAGCACCGAGACTAGACGAGGGCGCAATGAGCAGTTCTTC. Encoded protein: CASTETRRGRNEQFF. The chain is built from TRBV28 and TRBJ2-1, with a weak D call TRBD2 (6 bases). Trimming shortened V by 7 bases and J by 6 bases, and 19 bases separated the two germline ends. The CDR3 is 15 residues long. CDR1 is MDHEN and CDR2 is SYDVKM in the germline V gene.

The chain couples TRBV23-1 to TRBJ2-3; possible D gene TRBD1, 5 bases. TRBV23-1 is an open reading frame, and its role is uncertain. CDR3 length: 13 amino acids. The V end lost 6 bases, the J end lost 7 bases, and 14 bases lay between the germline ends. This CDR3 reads CASSPRSGNTQYF. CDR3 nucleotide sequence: TGCGCCAGCAGCCCGCGATCAGGGAATACGCAGTATTTT.

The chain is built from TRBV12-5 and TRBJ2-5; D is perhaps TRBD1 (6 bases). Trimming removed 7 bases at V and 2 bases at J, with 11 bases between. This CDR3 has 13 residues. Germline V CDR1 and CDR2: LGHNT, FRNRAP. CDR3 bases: TGTGCTAGTGCCCCGGACAGACAAGAGACCCAGTACTTC. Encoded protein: CASAPDRQETQYF. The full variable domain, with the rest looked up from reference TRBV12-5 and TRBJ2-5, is DARVTQTPRHKVTEMGQEVTMRCQPILGHNTVFWYRQTMMQGLELLAYFRNRAPLDDSGMPKDRFSAEMPDATLATLKIQPSEPRDSAVYFCASAPDRQETQYFGPGTRLLVL.

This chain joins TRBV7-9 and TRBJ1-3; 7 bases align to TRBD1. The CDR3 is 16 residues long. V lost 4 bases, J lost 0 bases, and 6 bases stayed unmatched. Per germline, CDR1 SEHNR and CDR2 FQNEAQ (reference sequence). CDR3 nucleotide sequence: TGTGCCAGCAGCTACGACAGGGACCACTCTGGAAACACCATATATTTT. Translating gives CASSYDRDHSGNTIYF.

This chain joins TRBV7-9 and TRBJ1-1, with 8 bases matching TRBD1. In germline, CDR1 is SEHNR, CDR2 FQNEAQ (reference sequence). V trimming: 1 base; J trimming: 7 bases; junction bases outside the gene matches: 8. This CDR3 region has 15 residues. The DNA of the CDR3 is TGTGCCAGCAGCTTAGTTGGTTTGGGACAGGTTGAAGCTTTCTTT. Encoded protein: CASSLVGLGQVEAFF.

CDR3 in DNA: TGTGCCAGCAGCTTGAGGGGGGGAGCTTTCTTT. This gives the protein CASSLRGGAFF. The chain uses TRBV5-5 and TRBJ1-1; weak D call: TRBD1 (6 bases). The CDR3 loop spans 11 amino acids. CDR1 and CDR2 (germline): SGHKS, YYEKEE (reference sequence). V was pared by 1 base and J by 10 bases, with 8 bases between.

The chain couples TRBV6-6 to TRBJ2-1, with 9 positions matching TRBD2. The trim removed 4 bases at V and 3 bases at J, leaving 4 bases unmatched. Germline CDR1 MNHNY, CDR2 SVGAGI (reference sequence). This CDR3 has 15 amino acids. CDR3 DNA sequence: TGTGCCAGCAGTTTCCTTAGCGGGAGCTACAATGAGCAGTTCTTC. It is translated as CASSFLSGSYNEQFF.

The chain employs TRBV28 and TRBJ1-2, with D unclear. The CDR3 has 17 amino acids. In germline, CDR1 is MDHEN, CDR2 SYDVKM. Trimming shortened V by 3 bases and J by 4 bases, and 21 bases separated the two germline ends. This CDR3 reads CASSFLRRQAEGYGYTF. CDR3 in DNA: TGTGCCAGCAGTTTTTTACGTCGTCAGGCGGAGGGCTATGGCTACACCTTC.

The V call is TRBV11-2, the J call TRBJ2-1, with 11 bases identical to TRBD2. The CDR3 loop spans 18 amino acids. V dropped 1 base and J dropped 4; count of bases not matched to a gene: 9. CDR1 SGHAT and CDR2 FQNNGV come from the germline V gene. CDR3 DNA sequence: TGTGCCAGCAGCTTAGGCGGACTAGCGGGTGGGGGATACAATGAGCAGTTCTTC. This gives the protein CASSLGGLAGGGYNEQFF.

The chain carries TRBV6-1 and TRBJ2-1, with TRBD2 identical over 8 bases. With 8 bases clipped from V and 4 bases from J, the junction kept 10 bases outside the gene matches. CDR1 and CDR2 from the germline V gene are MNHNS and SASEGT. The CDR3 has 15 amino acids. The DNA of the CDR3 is TGTGCCAGCTTGCCCCAAGCGGGAGAGTACAATGAGCAGTTCTTC. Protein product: CASLPQAGEYNEQFF.